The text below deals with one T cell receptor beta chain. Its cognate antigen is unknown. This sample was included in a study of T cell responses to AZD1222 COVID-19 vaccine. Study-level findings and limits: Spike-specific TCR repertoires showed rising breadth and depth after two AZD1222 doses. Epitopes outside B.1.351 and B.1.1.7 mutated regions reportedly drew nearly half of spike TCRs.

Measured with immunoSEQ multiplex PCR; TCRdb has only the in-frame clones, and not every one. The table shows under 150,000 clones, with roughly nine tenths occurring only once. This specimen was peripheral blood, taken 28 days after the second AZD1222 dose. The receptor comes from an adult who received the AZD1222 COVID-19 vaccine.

The CDR3 reads CASSAGQGGTGNTIYF. The CDR3 nucleotides read TGTGCCAGCAGCGCGGGACAGGGGGGGACTGGAAACACCATATATTTT. The chain has TRBV9 and TRBJ1-3, with TRBD1 matching 11 bases. V trimming: 3 bases; J trimming: 2 bases; junction bases outside the gene matches: 4. This CDR3 comprises 16 residues. Germline CDR1 reads SGDLS; CDR2 reads YYNGEE.